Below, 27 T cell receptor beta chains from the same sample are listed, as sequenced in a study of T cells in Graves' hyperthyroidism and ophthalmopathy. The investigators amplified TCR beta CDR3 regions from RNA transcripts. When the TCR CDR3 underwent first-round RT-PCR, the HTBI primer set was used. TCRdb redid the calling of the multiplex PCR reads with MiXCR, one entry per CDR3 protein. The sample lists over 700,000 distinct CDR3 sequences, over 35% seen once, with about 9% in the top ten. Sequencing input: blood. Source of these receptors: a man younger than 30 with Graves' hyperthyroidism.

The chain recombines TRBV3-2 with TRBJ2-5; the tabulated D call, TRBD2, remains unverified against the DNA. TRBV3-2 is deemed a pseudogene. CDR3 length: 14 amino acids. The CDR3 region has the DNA TGTGCCAGCAGCCTAGGACTAGTTGAAGAGACCCAGTACTTC. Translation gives CASSLGLVEETQYF.

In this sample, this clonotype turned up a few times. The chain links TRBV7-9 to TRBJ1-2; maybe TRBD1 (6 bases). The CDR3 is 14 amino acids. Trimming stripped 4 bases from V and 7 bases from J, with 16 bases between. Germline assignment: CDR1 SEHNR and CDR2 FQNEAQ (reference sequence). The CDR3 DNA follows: TGTGCCAGCAGCTCGGGACAACCTGCTGGTGGCTACACCTTC. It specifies CASSSGQPAGGYTF.

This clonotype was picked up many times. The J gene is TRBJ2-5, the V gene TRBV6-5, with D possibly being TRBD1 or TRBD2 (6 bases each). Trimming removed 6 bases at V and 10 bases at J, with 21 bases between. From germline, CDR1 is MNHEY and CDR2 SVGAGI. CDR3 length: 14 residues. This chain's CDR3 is CASSSRRDNMDQYF. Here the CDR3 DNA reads TGTGCCAGCAGCTCCCGGCGGGACAACATGGACCAGTACTTC.

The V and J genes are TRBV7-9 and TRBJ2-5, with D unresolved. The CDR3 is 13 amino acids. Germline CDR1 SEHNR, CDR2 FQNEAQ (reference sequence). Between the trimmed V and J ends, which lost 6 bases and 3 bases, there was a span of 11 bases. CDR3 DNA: TGTGCCAGCAGTCCCCCCGCCAAAGAGACCCAGTACTTC. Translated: CASSPPAKETQYF.

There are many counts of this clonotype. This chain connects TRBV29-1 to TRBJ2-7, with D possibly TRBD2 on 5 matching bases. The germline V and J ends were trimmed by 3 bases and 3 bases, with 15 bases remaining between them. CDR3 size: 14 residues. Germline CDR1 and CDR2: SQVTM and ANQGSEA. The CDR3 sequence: CSVDGGRGVYEQYF. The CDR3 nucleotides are TGCAGCGTTGACGGAGGACGGGGTGTCTACGAGCAGTACTTC.

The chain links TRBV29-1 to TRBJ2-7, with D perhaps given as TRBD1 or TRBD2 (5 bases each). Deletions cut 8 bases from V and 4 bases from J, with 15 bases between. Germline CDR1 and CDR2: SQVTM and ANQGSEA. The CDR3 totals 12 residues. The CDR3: CSLGDSSYEQYF. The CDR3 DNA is TGCAGCTTGGGAGACAGTAGTTACGAGCAGTACTTC.

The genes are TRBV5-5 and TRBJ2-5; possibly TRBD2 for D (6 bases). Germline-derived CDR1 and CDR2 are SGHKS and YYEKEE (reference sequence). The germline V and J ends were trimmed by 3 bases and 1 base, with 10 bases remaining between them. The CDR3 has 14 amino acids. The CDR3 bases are TGTGCCAGCAGCTCCGAGACTAGCCAAGAGACCCAGTACTTC. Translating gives CASSSETSQETQYF.

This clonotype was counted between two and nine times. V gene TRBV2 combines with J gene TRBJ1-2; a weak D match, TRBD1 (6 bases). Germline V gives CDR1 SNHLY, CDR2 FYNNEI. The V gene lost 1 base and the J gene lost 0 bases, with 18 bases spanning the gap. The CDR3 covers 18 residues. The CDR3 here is CASSEGRGGTGPNYGYTF. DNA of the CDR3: TGTGCCAGCAGTGAAGGAAGGGGGGGCACAGGACCTAACTATGGCTACACCTTC.

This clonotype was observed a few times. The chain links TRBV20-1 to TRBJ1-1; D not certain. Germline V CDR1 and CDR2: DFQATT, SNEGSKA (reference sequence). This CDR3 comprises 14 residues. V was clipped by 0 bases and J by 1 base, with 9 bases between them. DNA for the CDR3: TGCAGTGCTAGAGATCTCCGGAGGAACACTGAAGCTTTCTTT. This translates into CSARDLRRNTEAFF.

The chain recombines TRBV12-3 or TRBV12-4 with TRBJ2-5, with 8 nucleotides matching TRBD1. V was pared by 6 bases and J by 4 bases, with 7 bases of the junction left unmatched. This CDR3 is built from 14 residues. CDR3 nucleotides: TGTGCCAGCAGGGGGGCCACAGGGGGAGAGACCCAGTACTTC. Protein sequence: CASRGATGGETQYF.

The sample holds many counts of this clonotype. The CDR3 region has the DNA TGTGCCATCAGTGAGTCGGAATCGAGAATTCAGCCCCAGCATTTT. Its protein product is CAISESESRIQPQHF. The J gene is TRBJ1-5, the V gene TRBV10-3; no definite D call. The germline V gene has CDR1 ENHRY and CDR2 SYGVKD. The CDR3 runs 15 residues. Deletions cut 0 bases from V and 6 bases from J, with 12 bases between.

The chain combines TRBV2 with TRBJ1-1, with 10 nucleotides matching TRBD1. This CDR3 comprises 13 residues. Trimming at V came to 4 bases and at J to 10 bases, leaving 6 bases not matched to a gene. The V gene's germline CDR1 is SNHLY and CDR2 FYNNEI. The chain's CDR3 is CASSVPGQGRAFF. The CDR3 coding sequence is TGTGCCAGCAGTGTTCCGGGACAGGGGAGAGCTTTCTTT.

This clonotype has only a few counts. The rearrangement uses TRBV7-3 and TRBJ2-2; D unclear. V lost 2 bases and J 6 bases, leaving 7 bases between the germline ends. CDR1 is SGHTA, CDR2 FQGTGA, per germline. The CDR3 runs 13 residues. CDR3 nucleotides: TGTGCCAGCAGCTTACAGACCGCCGGGGAGCTGTTTTTT. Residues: CASSLQTAGELFF.

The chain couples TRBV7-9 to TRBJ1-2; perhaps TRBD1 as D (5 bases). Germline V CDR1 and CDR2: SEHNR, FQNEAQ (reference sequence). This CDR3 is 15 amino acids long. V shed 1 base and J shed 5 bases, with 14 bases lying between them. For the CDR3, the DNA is TGTGCCAGCAGCTTAGGGTTCGGGGACCGATATGGCTACACCTTC. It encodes CASSLGFGDRYGYTF.

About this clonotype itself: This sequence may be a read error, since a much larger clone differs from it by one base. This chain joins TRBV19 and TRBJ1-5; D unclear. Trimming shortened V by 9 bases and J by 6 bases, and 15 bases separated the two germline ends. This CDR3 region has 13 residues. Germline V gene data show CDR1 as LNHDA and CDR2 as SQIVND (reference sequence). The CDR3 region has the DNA TGTGCCAGCGGCACCCGGGCTGGTCAGCCCCAGCATTTT. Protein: CASGTRAGQPQHF.

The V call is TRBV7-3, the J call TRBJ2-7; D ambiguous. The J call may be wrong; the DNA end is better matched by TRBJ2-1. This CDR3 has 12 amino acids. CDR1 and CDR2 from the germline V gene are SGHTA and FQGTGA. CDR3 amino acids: CASSSSRDEQFF. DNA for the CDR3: TGTGCCAGCAGCTCGTCTCGGGATGAGCAGTTCTTC.

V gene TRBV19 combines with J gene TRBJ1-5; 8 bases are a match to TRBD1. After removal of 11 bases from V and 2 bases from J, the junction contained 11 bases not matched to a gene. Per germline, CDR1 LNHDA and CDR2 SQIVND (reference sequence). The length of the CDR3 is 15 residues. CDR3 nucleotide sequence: TGTGCCTGGAGCGCGAGGGGACAGGGCAATCAGCCCCAGCATTTT. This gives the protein CAWSARGQGNQPQHF. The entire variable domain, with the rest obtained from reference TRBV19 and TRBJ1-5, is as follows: DGGITQSPKYLFRKEGQNVTLSCEQNLNHDAMYWYRQDPGQGLRLIYYSQIVNDFQKGDIAEGYSVSREKKESFPLTVTSAQKNPTAFYLCAWSARGQGNQPQHFGDGTRLSIL.

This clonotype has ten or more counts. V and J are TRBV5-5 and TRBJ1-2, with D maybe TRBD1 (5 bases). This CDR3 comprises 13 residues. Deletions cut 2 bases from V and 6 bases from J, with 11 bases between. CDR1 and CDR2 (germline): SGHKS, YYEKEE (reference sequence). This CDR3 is CASSFGPGNGYTF. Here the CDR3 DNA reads TGTGCCAGCAGCTTTGGTCCAGGGAATGGCTACACCTTC. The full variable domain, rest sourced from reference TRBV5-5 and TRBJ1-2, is DAGVTQSPTHLIKTRGQQVTLRCSPISGHKSVSWYQQVLGQGPQFIFQYYEKEERGRGNFPDRFSARQFPNYSSELNVNALLLGDSALYLCASSFGPGNGYTFGSGTRLTVV.

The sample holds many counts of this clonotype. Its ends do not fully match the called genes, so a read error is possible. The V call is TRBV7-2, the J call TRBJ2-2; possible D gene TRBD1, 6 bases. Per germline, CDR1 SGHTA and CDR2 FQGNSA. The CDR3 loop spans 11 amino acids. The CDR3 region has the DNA TGTGCCAGCAGCACCTCAGGGGAACTGTTTTTT. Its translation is CASSTSGELFF.

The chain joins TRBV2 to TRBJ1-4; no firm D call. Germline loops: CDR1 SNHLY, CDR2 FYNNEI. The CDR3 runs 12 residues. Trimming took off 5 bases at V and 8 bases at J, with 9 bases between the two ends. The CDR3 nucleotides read TGTGCCAGCAGTTTGAACCGAGAAAAACTGTTTTTT. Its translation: CASSLNREKLFF. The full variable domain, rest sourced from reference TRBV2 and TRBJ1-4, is EPEVTQTPSHQVTQMGQEVILRCVPISNHLYFYWYRQILGQKVEFLVSFYNNEISEKSEIFDDQFSVERPDGSNFTLKIRSTKLEDSAMYFCASSLNREKLFFGSGTQLSVL.

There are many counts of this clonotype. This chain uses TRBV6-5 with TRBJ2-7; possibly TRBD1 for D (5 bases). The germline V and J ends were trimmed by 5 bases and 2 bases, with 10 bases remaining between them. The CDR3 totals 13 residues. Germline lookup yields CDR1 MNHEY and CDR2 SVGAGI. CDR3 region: CASSQGSTYEQYF. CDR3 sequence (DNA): TGTGCCAGCAGTCAGGGTTCAACCTACGAGCAGTACTTC.

The CDR3 DNA sequence: TGTGCCAGTAGGAGAGGGAACAAGGACCTGGGAAACACTGAAGCTTTCTTT. It is translated as CASRRGNKDLGNTEAFF. The chain recombines TRBV19 with TRBJ1-1, with D unclear. The CDR3 runs to 17 residues. Between the trimmed V and J ends, which lost 6 bases and 2 bases, there was a span of 22 bases. The V gene's germline CDR1 is LNHDA and CDR2 SQIVND (reference sequence).

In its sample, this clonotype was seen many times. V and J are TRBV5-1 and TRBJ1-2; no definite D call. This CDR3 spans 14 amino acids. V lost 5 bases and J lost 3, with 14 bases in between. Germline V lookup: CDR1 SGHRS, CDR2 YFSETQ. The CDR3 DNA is TGCGCCAGCAGTTCGGACCCTCGGGACTATGGCTACACCTTC. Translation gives CASSSDPRDYGYTF.

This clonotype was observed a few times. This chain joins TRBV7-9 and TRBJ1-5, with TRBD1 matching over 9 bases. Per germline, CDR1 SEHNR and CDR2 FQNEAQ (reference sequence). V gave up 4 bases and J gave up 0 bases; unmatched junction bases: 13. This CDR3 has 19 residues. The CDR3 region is CASSYSPGQGLYSNQPQHF. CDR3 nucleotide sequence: TGTGCCAGCAGCTATTCTCCGGGACAGGGACTATATAGCAATCAGCCCCAGCATTTT. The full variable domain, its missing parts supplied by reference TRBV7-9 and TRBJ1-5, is DTGVSQNPRHKITKRGQNVTFRCDPISEHNRLYWYRQTLGQGPEFLTYFQNEAQLEKSRLLSDRFSAERPKGSFSTLEIQRTEQGDSAMYLCASSYSPGQGLYSNQPQHFGDGTRLSIL.

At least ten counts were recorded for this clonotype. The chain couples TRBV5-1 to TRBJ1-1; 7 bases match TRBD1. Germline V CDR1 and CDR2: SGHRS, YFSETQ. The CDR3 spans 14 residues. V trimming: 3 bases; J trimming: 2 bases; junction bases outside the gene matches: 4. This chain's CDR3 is CASSSDRSNTEAFF. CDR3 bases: TGCGCCAGCAGCTCGGACAGGAGCAACACTGAAGCTTTCTTT.

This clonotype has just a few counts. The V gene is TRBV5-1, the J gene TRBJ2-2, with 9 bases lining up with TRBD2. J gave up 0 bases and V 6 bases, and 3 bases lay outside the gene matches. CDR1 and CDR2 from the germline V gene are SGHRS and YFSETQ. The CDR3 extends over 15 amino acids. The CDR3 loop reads CASTGLATNTGELFF. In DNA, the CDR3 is TGCGCCAGCACCGGACTAGCGACGAACACCGGGGAGCTGTTTTTT.

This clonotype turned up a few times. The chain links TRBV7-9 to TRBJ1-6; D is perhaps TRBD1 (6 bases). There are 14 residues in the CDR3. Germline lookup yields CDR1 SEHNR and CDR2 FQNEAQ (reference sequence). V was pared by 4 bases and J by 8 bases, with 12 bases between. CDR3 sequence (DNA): TGTGCCAGCAGCTCGACAGGCCCCTATTCACCCCTCCACTTT. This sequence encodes CASSSTGPYSPLHF.